The entry below gives a single T cell receptor (beta chain) sequence along with its context. Its antigen remains unidentified. MiXCR, run by TCRdb on the RT-PCR reads, gives a single entry per CDR3 protein. The sample lists about 700,000 distinct CDR3 sequences, more than 11% seen once, with less than 9% in the top ten. Trimming took off 0 bases at V and 5 bases at J, with 15 bases between the two ends. Germline loops: CDR1 SGDLS, CDR2 YYNGEE. The CDR3 spans 15 residues. The sample belongs to a study of response to subunit inactivated influenza vaccine. General observations from the study: T cells newly recruited by each seasonal influenza vaccination are few, the authors suggested.

This receptor was obtained from a man aged 45-60 years who received an inactivated influenza vaccine. V gene TRBV9 combines with J gene TRBJ2-7, with D possibly matching TRBD1 (6 bases). The material sequenced was PBMCs from blood, taken around two weeks before vaccination. CDR3 region: CASSVGQGKGNEQYF. In DNA, the CDR3 is TGTGCCAGCAGCGTAGGCCAGGGGAAAGGCAACGAGCAGTACTTC.